Presented here are 27 T cell receptor beta chains from one specimen sequenced in a study of blood T cell repertoires in COVID-19. Using immunoSEQ multiplex PCR, the repertoire was profiled, and TCRdb retains in-frame clones only, with some absent. The repertoire holds about 140,000 clones, with about 80% as singletons. The source material was peripheral blood. The receptors originated from a man aged 65 to 85 who had recovered from COVID-19.

The V gene is TRBV19, the J gene TRBJ2-6, with D perhaps TRBD2 (5 bases). Germline V CDR1 and CDR2: LNHDA, SQIVND (reference sequence). Trimming took 3 bases from V and 4 from J, leaving 13 bases between them. CDR3 size: 16 residues. In DNA, the CDR3 is TGTGCCAGTAGTATTTTACGGTCGGGAGGGGCCAACGTCCTGACTTTC. Translating gives CASSILRSGGANVLTF.

CDR3: CASSLFVGQYNEKLFF. The CDR3 region has the DNA TGTGCCAGCAGCTTATTCGTGGGGCAGTATAATGAAAAACTGTTTTTT. This chain links TRBV7-2 with TRBJ1-4, with TRBD1 as a possible D gene (5 bases). This CDR3 has 16 residues. V lost 2 bases and J 4 bases, leaving 14 bases between the germline ends. Germline V lookup: CDR1 SGHTA, CDR2 FQGNSA.

The chain uses TRBV28 and TRBJ2-2, with 8 nucleotides matching TRBD1. This CDR3 is built from 14 residues. With 3 bases clipped from V and 7 bases from J, the junction kept 4 bases outside the gene matches. From germline, CDR1 is MDHEN and CDR2 SYDVKM. DNA for the CDR3: TGTGCCAGCAGTTTTGTCGGGACAGGCGGGGAGCTGTTTTTT. This gives the protein CASSFVGTGGELFF.

V is TRBV28 and J is TRBJ1-5, with TRBD1 identical over 7 bases. The CDR3 runs to 13 residues. CDR1 MDHEN and CDR2 SYDVKM come from the germline V gene. The junction had 6 bases not matched to a gene; V was cut back by 11 bases and J by 2 bases. CDR3 nucleotide sequence: TGTGCCGGAAGAGGGACAGGCAATCAGCCCCAGCATTTT. Its protein is CAGRGTGNQPQHF.

This clone was recorded once. This chain joins TRBV7-8 and TRBJ1-1; 12 bases are a match to TRBD1. Germline lookup yields CDR1 SGHVS and CDR2 FQNEAQ. After removal of 4 bases from V and 7 bases from J, the junction contained 10 bases not matched to a gene. CDR3 length equals 16 residues. For the CDR3, the DNA is TGTGCCAGCAGCTCAGTTCCGGGACAGGGGGCCCTTGAAGCTTTCTTT. This translates into CASSSVPGQGALEAFF. The full variable domain, its missing parts supplied by reference TRBV7-8 and TRBJ1-1, is GAGVSQSPRYKVAKRGQDVALRCDPISGHVSLFWYQQALGQGPEFLTYFQNEAQLDKSGLPSDRFFAERPEGSVSTLKIQRTQQEDSAVYLCASSSVPGQGALEAFFGQGTRLTVV.

The chain has TRBV6-5 and TRBJ2-6; D uncertain. Trimming removed 5 bases from V and 2 bases from J, with 7 bases in between. This CDR3 region has 14 residues. Per germline, CDR1 MNHEY and CDR2 SVGAGI. The CDR3 reads CASSPSAGANVLTF. In DNA form, the CDR3 reads TGTGCCAGCAGTCCGTCAGCTGGGGCCAACGTCCTGACTTTC.

This chain joins TRBV4-2 and TRBJ2-7, with 9 bases that match TRBD2. Looked up from germline, CDR1 is LGHNA and CDR2 is YNFKEQ. The CDR3 is 12 amino acids. V trimming: 11 bases; J trimming: 0 bases; junction bases outside the gene matches: 2. This chain's CDR3 is CAAGGLSYEQYF. CDR3 in DNA: TGTGCCGCGGGGGGGCTCTCCTACGAGCAGTACTTC.

This rearrangement joins TRBV4-3 to TRBJ2-5; D not resolved. Trimming removed 0 bases from V and 2 bases from J, with 10 bases in between. The CDR3 extends over 15 amino acids. Germline V gene lookup returns CDR1 LGHNA and CDR2 YSLEER. CDR3 in DNA: TGCGCCAGCAGCCAAGATGTTGCGAGACAAGAGACCCAGTACTTC. Encoded protein: CASSQDVARQETQYF.

The rearrangement joins TRBV10-3 to TRBJ1-2; D perhaps matches TRBD1 (5 bases). The V gene's germline CDR1 is ENHRY and CDR2 SYGVKD. The CDR3 sequence is 17 residues long. Trimming shortened V by 4 bases and J by 7 bases, and 25 bases separated the two germline ends. Here the CDR3 DNA reads TGTGCCATCAGTGCTAAAGGAGCGGGACTGGTCGACTTTGGCTACACCTTC. This sequence encodes CAISAKGAGLVDFGYTF.

The CDR3 loop reads CASSLSGHDYEQYF. The CDR3 nucleotides read TGTGCCAGCAGCTTATCCGGACACGACTACGAGCAGTACTTC. The V call is TRBV13, the J call TRBJ2-7; weak D call: TRBD1 (5 bases). This CDR3 has 14 residues. Germline CDR1 is PRHDT and CDR2 is FYEKMQ (reference sequence). V was cut by 2 bases and J by 3 bases, with 11 bases left in between. Variable domain in full (rest from reference TRBV13 and TRBJ2-7): AAGVIQSPRHLIKEKRETATLKCYPIPRHDTVYWYQQGPGQDPQFLISFYEKMQSDKGSIPDRFSAQQFSDYHSELNMSSLELGDSALYFCASSLSGHDYEQYFGPGTRLTVT.

CDR3: CASSTGQGAAEAFF. The DNA of the CDR3 is TGTGCCAGCAGCACGGGACAGGGGGCCGCTGAAGCTTTCTTT. The J gene is TRBJ1-1, the V gene TRBV7-2, with 12 bases lining up with TRBD1. The J segment lost 6 bases and the V segment lost 5 bases, leaving 4 bases of the junction unmatched. CDR3 size: 14 residues. The V gene's germline CDR1 is SGHTA and CDR2 FQGNSA.

V is TRBV4-3 and J is TRBJ2-7, with 7 nucleotides matching TRBD1. Germline V gene lookup returns CDR1 LGHNA and CDR2 YSLEER. CDR3 length: 15 residues. Trimming at V came to 0 bases and at J to 5 bases, leaving 7 bases not matched to a gene. The CDR3 bases are TGCGCCAGCAGCCAAGATTACAGGGGATCTAACGAGCAGTACTTC. Translated, it gives CASSQDYRGSNEQYF.

This rearrangement joins TRBV13 to TRBJ2-7, with a weak D call TRBD2 (5 bases). Germline V gene sequence: CDR1 PRHDT, CDR2 FYEKMQ (reference sequence). Trimming cost V 8 bases and J 0 bases, with 20 bases left between them. The CDR3 contains 16 residues. The CDR3 loop is CASSDKKGALSYEQYF. CDR3 DNA sequence: TGTGCCAGCTCCGATAAGAAGGGAGCTCTCTCCTACGAGCAGTACTTC.

This chain uses TRBV13 with TRBJ2-2, with 7 bases aligning to TRBD1. V lost 3 bases to trimming and J lost 5 bases; unmatched junction nucleotides: 9. Germline V lookup: CDR1 PRHDT, CDR2 FYEKMQ (reference sequence). The CDR3 has 16 amino acids. The CDR3 sequence: CASSFWYQGVTGELFF. The CDR3 DNA follows: TGTGCCAGCAGCTTTTGGTATCAGGGGGTGACCGGGGAGCTGTTTTTT.

The rearrangement links TRBV7-8 to TRBJ1-3; no clear D. Germline assignment: CDR1 SGHVS and CDR2 FQNEAQ. The V end was cut by 1 base, the J end by 1 base, with 8 bases between. This CDR3 contains 15 residues. CDR3 nucleotide sequence: TGTGCCAGCAGCTTAGGGGTACAGTCTGGAAACACCATATATTTT. This gives the protein CASSLGVQSGNTIYF.

This CDR3 is CASTSGGHYEQYF. Written as DNA, the CDR3 is TGTGCCAGCACTAGCGGGGGACACTACGAGCAGTACTTC. The rearrangement uses TRBV6-5 and TRBJ2-7; TRBD2 aligns across 10 bases. This CDR3 is built from 13 residues. The germline gives CDR1 MNHEY, CDR2 SVGAGI. V shed 7 bases and J 3 bases; nucleotides not matched to a gene: 3.

The chain links TRBV15 to TRBJ1-2; perhaps TRBD1 as D (6 bases). The CDR3 runs to 15 residues. Trimming stripped 1 base from V and 3 bases from J, with 12 bases between. Germline V lookup: CDR1 LNHNV, CDR2 YYDKDF (reference sequence). The CDR3 DNA follows: TGTGCCACCAGCAGAGTAGGGCAGGGGTACTATGGCTACACCTTC. Residues: CATSRVGQGYYGYTF.

In its sample, this clone was seen a few times. The chain carries TRBV5-1 and TRBJ2-7; 8 bases map to TRBD1. CDR3 length: 15 residues. Germline lookup yields CDR1 SGHRS and CDR2 YFSETQ. J lost 0 bases, V lost 4 bases, and 6 bases had no gene match. The CDR3 DNA reads TGCGCCAGCAGCGGAGGGACAGGTGACTCCTACGAGCAGTACTTC. Protein product: CASSGGTGDSYEQYF.

J is TRBJ2-1 and V is TRBV6-5; 8 nucleotides align to TRBD1. Germline CDR1 is MNHEY and CDR2 is SVGAGI. The CDR3 has 15 amino acids. The V segment lost 7 bases and the J segment 4 bases; nucleotides outside the gene matches: 9. The CDR3 DNA is TGTGCCAGCACCCAGGGGGCTAGCCCTTACAATGAGCAGTTCTTC. Translation gives CASTQGASPYNEQFF.

The J gene is TRBJ1-2, the V gene TRBV30, with TRBD1 as a possible D gene (5 bases). Germline values: CDR1 GTSNPN, CDR2 SVGIG (reference sequence). Trimming removed 2 bases at V and 3 bases at J, with 7 bases between. The CDR3 is 12 amino acids. The CDR3 is CAWSPGDYGYTF. The CDR3 DNA reads as TGTGCCTGGAGTCCGGGGGACTATGGCTACACCTTC.

The rearrangement joins TRBV10-3 to TRBJ2-7, with D hard to call. CDR3 size: 12 residues. Trimming stripped 4 bases from V and 6 bases from J, with 10 bases between. CDR1 is ENHRY, CDR2 SYGVKD, per germline. CDR3 in amino acids: CAISGRGSEQYF. The CDR3 DNA reads TGTGCCATCAGTGGGCGAGGCTCCGAGCAGTACTTC.

J is TRBJ2-2 and V is TRBV19, with 8 bases aligning to TRBD2. Germline V gene lookup returns CDR1 LNHDA and CDR2 SQIVND (reference sequence). The V segment lost 0 bases and the J segment 4 bases; nucleotides outside the gene matches: 7. The CDR3 contains 17 residues. CDR3 region: CASSIDPAAGVTGELFF. The CDR3 DNA reads as TGTGCCAGTAGTATAGATCCAGCAGCGGGAGTCACCGGGGAGCTGTTTTTT.

V and J are TRBV5-1 and TRBJ2-3; the match to TRBD2 covers 9 bases. Per germline, CDR1 SGHRS and CDR2 YFSETQ. The CDR3 consists of 15 residues. V dropped 0 bases and J dropped 2; count of bases not matched to a gene: 1. In nucleotides, the CDR3 is TGCGCCAGCAGCTTGGGGACTAGCGACACAGATACGCAGTATTTT. This gives the protein CASSLGTSDTDTQYF.

This sequence joins TRBV7-9 and TRBJ2-1, with 11 nucleotides matching TRBD2. The germline CDR1 and CDR2 sequences are SEHNR and FQNEAQ (reference sequence). The V segment lost 5 bases and the J segment 4 bases; nucleotides outside the gene matches: 7. The CDR3 sequence is 16 residues long. The CDR3: CASSPLAGGPYNEQFF. CDR3 nucleotide sequence: TGTGCCAGCAGCCCTTTAGCGGGAGGGCCATACAATGAGCAGTTCTTC.

This chain links TRBV7-9 with TRBJ1-5; no reliable D call. The CDR3 extends over 16 amino acids. Trimming removed 8 bases at V and 3 bases at J, with 20 bases between. Germline V lookup: CDR1 SEHNR, CDR2 FQNEAQ (reference sequence). As DNA, the CDR3 is TGTGCCAGCCACTTTAGAGGGTATACCGTCAATCAGCCCCAGCATTTT. Protein: CASHFRGYTVNQPQHF.

J is TRBJ1-5 and V is TRBV6-4, with 7 bases lining up with TRBD1. The germline V gene encodes CDR1 MRHNA and CDR2 SNTAGT. The junction had 4 bases not matched to a gene; V was cut back by 5 bases and J by 6 bases. The length of the CDR3 is 13 residues. The CDR3 nucleotides are TGTGCCAGCAGTTACAGGGGTTGTCAGCCCCAGCATTTT. Residues: CASSYRGCQPQHF.

DNA of the CDR3: TGCGCCAGCAGCTTGGAAATAGCGGGACTCCTCAATGAGCAGTTCTTC. Translating gives CASSLEIAGLLNEQFF. This chain connects TRBV5-1 to TRBJ2-1, with 8 bases identical to TRBD2. The CDR3 length is 16 residues. The junction had 8 bases not matched to a gene; V was cut back by 0 bases and J by 6 bases. Germline V lookup: CDR1 SGHRS, CDR2 YFSETQ. The variable domain in full, completed from reference TRBV5-1 and TRBJ2-1, reads KAGVTQTPRYLIKTRGQQVTLSCSPISGHRSVSWYQQTPGQGLQFLFEYFSETQRNKGNFPGRFSGRQFSNSRSEMNVSTLELGDSALYLCASSLEIAGLLNEQFFGPGTRLTVL.